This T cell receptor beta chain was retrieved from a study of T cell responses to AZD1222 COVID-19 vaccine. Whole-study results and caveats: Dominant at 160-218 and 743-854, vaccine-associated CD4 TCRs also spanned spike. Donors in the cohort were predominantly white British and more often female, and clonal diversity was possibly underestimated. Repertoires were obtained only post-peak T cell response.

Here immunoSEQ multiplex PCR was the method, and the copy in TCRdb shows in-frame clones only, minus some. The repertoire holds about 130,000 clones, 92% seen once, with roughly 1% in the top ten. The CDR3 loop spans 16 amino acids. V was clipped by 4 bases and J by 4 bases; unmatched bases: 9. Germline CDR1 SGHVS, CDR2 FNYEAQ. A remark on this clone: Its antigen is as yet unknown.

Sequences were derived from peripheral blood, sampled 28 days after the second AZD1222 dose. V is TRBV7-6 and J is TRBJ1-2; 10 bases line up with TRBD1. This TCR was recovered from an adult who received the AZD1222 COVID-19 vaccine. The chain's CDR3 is CASSYKRTGGGYGYTF. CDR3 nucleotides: TGTGCCAGCAGCTATAAAAGGACAGGGGGTGGCTATGGCTACACCTTC.